The 9 T cell receptor beta chains below were found in one sample sequenced in a study of blood T cell repertoires in COVID-19 (dated by TCRdb to about 2020). The method behind the library was the immunoSEQ multiplex PCR assay. TCRdb re-hosts the immuneACCESS table, in-frame sequences only. Its copies lack some clones; in the studies checked, an unresolved V gene accounts for under half of them, and the cause for the rest is not known. Recorded for this sample are under 150,000 clones; roughly 80% of them occurred a single time. Around 9.5% of the sample is in the top ten clones. The material sequenced was peripheral blood. These receptors all stem from a woman aged 45-65 years with active or convalescent COVID-19.

The chain has TRBV5-8 and TRBJ2-5, with D possibly TRBD2 on 6 matching bases. CDR3 size: 15 residues. V was shortened by 1 base and J by 4 bases, with 14 bases between the two germline ends. The germline V gene has CDR1 SGHTS and CDR2 YDEGEE. CDR3 loop: CASSLSTGVAETQYF. CDR3 nucleotides: TGTGCCAGCAGCTTGTCCACGGGGGTCGCAGAGACCCAGTACTTC. Full variable domain (outside the CDR3, taken from reference TRBV5-8 and TRBJ2-5): EAGVTQSPTHLIKTRGQQATLRCSPISGHTSVYWYQQALGLGLQFLLWYDEGEERNRGNFPPRFSGRQFPNYSSELNVNALELEDSALYLCASSLSTGVAETQYFGPGTRLLVL.

CDR3 region: CASSYGPGQKNTEAFF. The CDR3 nucleotides are TGTGCCAGCAGTTACGGGCCGGGACAGAAGAACACTGAAGCTTTCTTT. This chain joins TRBV6-5 and TRBJ1-1, with TRBD1 matching 7 bases. CDR1 and CDR2 from the germline V gene are MNHEY and SVGAGI. The CDR3 runs to 16 residues. V lost 2 bases to trimming and J lost 1 base; unmatched junction nucleotides: 7.

V gene TRBV3-1 (or the pseudogene TRBV3-2) combines with J gene TRBJ1-2; D uncertain. V shed 5 bases and J shed 5 bases, with 12 bases lying between them. The germline CDR1 and CDR2 sequences are LGHDT and YNNKEL (reference sequence). This CDR3 spans 13 amino acids. The CDR3 sequence is CASSERRFYGYTF. The CDR3 nucleotides are TGTGCCAGCAGCGAAAGGAGGTTTTATGGCTACACCTTC.

This CDR3 is CASSVTDNYGYTF. The CDR3 nucleotides are TGCGCCAGCAGTGTGACAGACAACTATGGCTACACCTTC. The rearrangement links TRBV23-1 to TRBJ1-2; D perhaps matches TRBD1 (5 bases). TRBV23-1 is assigned to the ORF class and has an uncertain function. Trimming stripped 5 bases from V and 2 bases from J, with 9 bases between. CDR3 length: 13 amino acids.

The J gene is TRBJ2-1, the V gene TRBV6-4, with 14 bases aligning to TRBD2. Losses at the gene ends were 4 bases for V and 8 bases for J; bases not matched to a gene: 7. The CDR3 loop spans 16 amino acids. Per the germline V gene, CDR1 is MRHNA and CDR2 is SNTAGT. The CDR3 reads CASSVFLTSGRDEQFF. The CDR3, as DNA: TGTGCCAGCAGTGTCTTCCTGACTAGCGGGAGGGATGAGCAGTTCTTC.

This chain uses TRBV7-9 with TRBJ2-3; 9 positions agree with TRBD2. The ends lost 3 bases at V and 3 bases at J; junction bases unmatched: 10. The CDR3 is 17 amino acids. Germline V CDR1 and CDR2: SEHNR, FQNEAQ (reference sequence). CDR3 DNA: TGTGCCAGCAGCTTCGGTCTAGCGGGAAGTTTTACAGATACGCAGTATTTT. Translating it yields CASSFGLAGSFTDTQYF.

V usage is TRBV6-2 or TRBV6-3 and J usage is TRBJ2-7; maybe TRBD2 (6 bases). V lost 4 bases and J 0 bases, leaving 13 bases between the germline ends. The germline V gene has CDR1 MNHEY and CDR2 SVGEGT. The CDR3 has 15 residues. The CDR3 DNA reads TGTGCCAGCAGTTCTCTAGCGATCCACTCCTACGAGCAGTACTTC. It translates to CASSSLAIHSYEQYF.

The gene calls are TRBV7-9 and TRBJ1-1; 9 bases are shared with TRBD1. J gave up 4 bases and V 5 bases, and 8 bases lay outside the gene matches. Germline values: CDR1 SEHNR, CDR2 FQNEAQ (reference sequence). There are 15 residues in the CDR3. The CDR3 region is CASSPQTGGSTEAFF. The DNA of the CDR3 is TGTGCCAGCAGCCCCCAGACAGGGGGATCCACTGAAGCTTTCTTT.

This clone was observed many times. V gene TRBV21-1 combines with J gene TRBJ1-4; the table's D call, TRBD1, has no DNA check behind it. TRBV21-1 is classified as a pseudogene. This CDR3 contains 17 residues. DNA for the CDR3: TGTGCCAGCACCTTCAGGGAAGGTATTGCAACTAATGAAAAACTGTTTTTT. Translated, it gives CASTFREGIATNEKLFF.